Below are 3 T cell receptor beta chains sequenced from a single sample in a study of beta chain features in type 1 diabetes. Study-level findings and limits: A moderate, significant TCRB CDR3 shortening appeared in type 1 diabetes across four CD4+ subsets.

No antigen is known for these receptors. The entirety of the isolated RNA underwent reverse transcription, so expressed TCRB transcripts were sequenced. Profiled with immunoSEQ multiplex PCR; TCRdb holds only in-frame clones, not every one. Here the sample spans about 16,000 clones, about 70% being singletons. Specimen: stem cell memory CD4+ T cells from blood. These receptors came from a man under 40 with type 1 diabetes.

This clone was detected only once. V and J are TRBV30 and TRBJ1-6; D is uncertain. In germline, CDR1 is GTSNPN, CDR2 SVGIG (reference sequence). V was shortened by 8 bases and J by 8 bases, with 16 bases between the two germline ends. CDR3 length: 13 residues. As DNA, the CDR3 is TGTGCCGCCGGACGAGGGTGGGATTCACCCCTCCACTTT. Translating gives CAAGRGWDSPLHF.

This sequence joins TRBV11-1 and TRBJ2-1; no reliable D call. Per the germline V gene, CDR1 is SGHAT and CDR2 is FQDESV (reference sequence). The CDR3 consists of 13 residues. V was shortened by 4 bases and J by 2 bases, with 6 bases between the two germline ends. CDR3 bases: TGTGCCAGCAGCTCCGAGGCCTACAATGAGCAGTTCTTC. Translating it yields CASSSEAYNEQFF.

This chain connects TRBV7-6 to TRBJ2-3, with D possibly TRBD2 on 7 matching bases. Germline values: CDR1 SGHVS, CDR2 FNYEAQ. This CDR3 has 17 residues. Trimming took off 7 bases at V and 2 bases at J, with 22 bases between the two ends. The CDR3 sequence: CASTPFGGGLSTDTQYF. In nucleotides, the CDR3 is TGTGCCAGCACCCCCTTTGGGGGGGGCCTCTCCACAGATACGCAGTATTTT. Full variable domain (rest looked up from reference TRBV7-6 and TRBJ2-3): GAGVSQSPRYKVTKRGQDVALRCDPISGHVSLYWYRQALGQGPEFLTYFNYEAQQDKSGLPNDRFSAERPEGSISTLTIQRTEQRDSAMYRCASTPFGGGLSTDTQYFGPGTRLTVL.